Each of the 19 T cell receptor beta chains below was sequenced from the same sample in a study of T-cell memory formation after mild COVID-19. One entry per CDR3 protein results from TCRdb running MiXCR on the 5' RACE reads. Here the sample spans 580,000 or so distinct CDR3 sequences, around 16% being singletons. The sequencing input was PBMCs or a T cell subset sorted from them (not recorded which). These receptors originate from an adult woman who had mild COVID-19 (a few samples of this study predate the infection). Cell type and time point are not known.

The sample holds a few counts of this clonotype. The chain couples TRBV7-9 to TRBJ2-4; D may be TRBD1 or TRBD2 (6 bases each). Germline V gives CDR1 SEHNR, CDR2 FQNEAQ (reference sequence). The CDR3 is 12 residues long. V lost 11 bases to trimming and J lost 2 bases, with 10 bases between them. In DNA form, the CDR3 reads TGTGCCGGGGGCGGGACCAAAAACATTCAGTACTTC. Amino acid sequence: CAGGGTKNIQYF.

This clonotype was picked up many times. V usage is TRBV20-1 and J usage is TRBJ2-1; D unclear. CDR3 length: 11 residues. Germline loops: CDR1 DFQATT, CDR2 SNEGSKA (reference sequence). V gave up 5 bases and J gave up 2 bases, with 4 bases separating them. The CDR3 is CSAGPYNEQFF. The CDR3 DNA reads TGCAGTGCTGGGCCCTACAATGAGCAGTTCTTC.

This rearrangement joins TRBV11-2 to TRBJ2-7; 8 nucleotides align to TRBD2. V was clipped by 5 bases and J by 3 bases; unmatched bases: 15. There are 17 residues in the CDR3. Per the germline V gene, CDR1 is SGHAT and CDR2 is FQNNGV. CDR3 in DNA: TGTGCCAGCAGCCCCGGCGGGGCGGGAGGTTCCTTCTACGAGCAGTACTTC. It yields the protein CASSPGGAGGSFYEQYF.

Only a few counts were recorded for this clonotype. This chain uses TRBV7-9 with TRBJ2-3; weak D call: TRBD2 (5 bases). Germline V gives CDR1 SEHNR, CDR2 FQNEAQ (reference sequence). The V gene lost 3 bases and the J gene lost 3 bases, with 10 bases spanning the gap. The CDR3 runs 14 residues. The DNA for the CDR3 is TGTGCCAGCAGCTTCGAGGGATTAACAGATACGCAGTATTTT. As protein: CASSFEGLTDTQYF.

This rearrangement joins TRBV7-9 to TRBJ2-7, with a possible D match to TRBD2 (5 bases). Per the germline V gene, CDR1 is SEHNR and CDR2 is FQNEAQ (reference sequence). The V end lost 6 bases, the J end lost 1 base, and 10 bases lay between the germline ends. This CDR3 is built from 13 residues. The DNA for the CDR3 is TGTGCCAGCAGACCGACTAATTCCTACGAGCAGTACTTC. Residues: CASRPTNSYEQYF.

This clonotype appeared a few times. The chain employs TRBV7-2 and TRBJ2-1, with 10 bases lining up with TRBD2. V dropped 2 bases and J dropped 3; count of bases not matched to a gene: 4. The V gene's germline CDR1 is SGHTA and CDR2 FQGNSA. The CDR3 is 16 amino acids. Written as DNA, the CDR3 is TGTGCCAGCAGCTTATCTGGACTAGCGGTCTACAATGAGCAGTTCTTC. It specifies CASSLSGLAVYNEQFF.

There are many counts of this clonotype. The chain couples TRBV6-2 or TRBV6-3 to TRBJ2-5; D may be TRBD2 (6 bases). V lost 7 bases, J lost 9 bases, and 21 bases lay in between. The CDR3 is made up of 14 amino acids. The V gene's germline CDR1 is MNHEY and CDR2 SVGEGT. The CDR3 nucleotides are TGTGCCAGCACTCCGGGCCGCCCGCGGGGAGCCCAGTACTTC. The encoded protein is CASTPGRPRGAQYF.

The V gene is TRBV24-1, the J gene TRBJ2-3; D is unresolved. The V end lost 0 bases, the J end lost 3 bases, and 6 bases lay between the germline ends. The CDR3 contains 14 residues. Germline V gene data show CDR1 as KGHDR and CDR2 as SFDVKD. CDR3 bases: TGTGCCACCAGTGATTTGCCAAGTACAGATACGCAGTATTTT. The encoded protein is CATSDLPSTDTQYF.

CDR3 nucleotide sequence: TGTGCCAGCAGTTTAGGTCCGGGACGGCCGAATGAGCAGTTCTTC. Amino acid sequence: CASSLGPGRPNEQFF. V usage is TRBV12-3 or TRBV12-4 and J usage is TRBJ2-1, with D possibly being TRBD1 or TRBD2 (5 bases each). This CDR3 spans 15 amino acids. V dropped 1 base and J dropped 7 bases, with 14 bases sitting between them.

This CDR3 reads CASSLPSTSRDEQFF. The CDR3 nucleotides read TGCGCCAGCAGCCTTCCCTCCACATCAAGGGATGAGCAGTTCTTC. The V and J genes are TRBV5-1 and TRBJ2-1; no reliable D call. The length of the CDR3 is 15 residues. The germline V gene encodes CDR1 SGHRS and CDR2 YFSETQ. V lost 4 bases to trimming and J lost 8 bases, with 19 bases between them.

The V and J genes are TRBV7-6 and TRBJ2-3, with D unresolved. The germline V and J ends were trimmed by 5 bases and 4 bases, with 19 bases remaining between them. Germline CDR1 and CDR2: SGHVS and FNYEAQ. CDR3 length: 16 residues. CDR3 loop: CASSPEAWVAPDTQYF. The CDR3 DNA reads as TGTGCCAGCAGCCCAGAGGCGTGGGTGGCCCCAGATACGCAGTATTTT. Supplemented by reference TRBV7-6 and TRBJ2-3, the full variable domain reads GAGVSQSPRYKVTKRGQDVALRCDPISGHVSLYWYRQALGQGPEFLTYFNYEAQQDKSGLPNDRFSAERPEGSISTLTIQRTEQRDSAMYRCASSPEAWVAPDTQYFGPGTRLTVL.

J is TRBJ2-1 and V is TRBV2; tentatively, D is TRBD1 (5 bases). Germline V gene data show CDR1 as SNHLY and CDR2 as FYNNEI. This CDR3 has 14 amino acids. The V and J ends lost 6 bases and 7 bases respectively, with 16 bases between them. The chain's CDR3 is CASSPVQGRNEQFF. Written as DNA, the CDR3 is TGTGCCAGCAGCCCCGTGCAGGGTAGGAATGAGCAGTTCTTC.

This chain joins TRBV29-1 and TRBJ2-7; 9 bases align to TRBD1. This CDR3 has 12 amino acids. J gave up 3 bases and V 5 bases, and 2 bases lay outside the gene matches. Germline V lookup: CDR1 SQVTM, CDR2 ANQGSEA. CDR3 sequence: CSVMTGGYEQYF. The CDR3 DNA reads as TGCAGCGTTATGACAGGGGGCTACGAGCAGTACTTC.

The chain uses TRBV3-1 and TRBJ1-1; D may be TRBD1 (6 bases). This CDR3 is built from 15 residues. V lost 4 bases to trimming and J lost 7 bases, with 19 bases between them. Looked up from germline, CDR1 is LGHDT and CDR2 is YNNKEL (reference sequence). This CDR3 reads CASSRLKGVQGEAFF. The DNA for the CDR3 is TGTGCCAGCAGCCGACTTAAGGGGGTGCAGGGTGAAGCTTTCTTT.

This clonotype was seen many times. CDR3 nucleotide sequence: TGTGCCAGCAGCTTAGGGGGACAGAACACCGGGGAGCTGTTTTTT. Translating it yields CASSLGGQNTGELFF. The V and J genes are TRBV11-3 and TRBJ2-2, with D possibly matching TRBD1 (6 bases). This CDR3 has 15 residues. V dropped 1 base and J dropped 1 base, with 7 bases sitting between them. Germline V CDR1 and CDR2: SGHNT, YENEEA.

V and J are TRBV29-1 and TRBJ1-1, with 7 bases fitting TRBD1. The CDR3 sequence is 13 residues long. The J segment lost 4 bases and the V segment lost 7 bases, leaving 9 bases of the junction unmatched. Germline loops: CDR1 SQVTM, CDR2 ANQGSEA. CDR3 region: CSENRGPGTEAFF. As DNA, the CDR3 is TGCAGCGAGAACAGGGGACCCGGCACTGAAGCTTTCTTT.

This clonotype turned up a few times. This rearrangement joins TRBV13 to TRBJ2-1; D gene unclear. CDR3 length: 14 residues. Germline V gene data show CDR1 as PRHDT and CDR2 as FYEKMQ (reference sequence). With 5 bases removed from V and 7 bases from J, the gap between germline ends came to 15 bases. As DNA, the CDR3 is TGTGCCAGCAGCCCTATTCCGAGAACGAATGAGCAGTTCTTC. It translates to CASSPIPRTNEQFF.

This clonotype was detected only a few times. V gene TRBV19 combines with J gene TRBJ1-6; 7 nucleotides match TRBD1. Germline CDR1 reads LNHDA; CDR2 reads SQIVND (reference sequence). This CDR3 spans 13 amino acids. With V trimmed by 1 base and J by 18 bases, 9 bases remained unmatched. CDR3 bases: TGTGCCAGTAGTATAGTTCAGGGACAGCTGACCCACTTT. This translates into CASSIVQGQLTHF.

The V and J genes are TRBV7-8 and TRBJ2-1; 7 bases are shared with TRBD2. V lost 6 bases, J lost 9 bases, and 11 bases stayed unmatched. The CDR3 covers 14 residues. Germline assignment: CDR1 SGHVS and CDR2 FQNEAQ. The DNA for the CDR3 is TGTGCCAGCAGTTATTTCGGCGGGGGTGGTGAGCAGTTCTTC. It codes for CASSYFGGGGEQFF.